Ten or more counts support the clone carrying this T cell receptor beta chain. This record comes from a study of CD8 T cells in ankylosing spondylitis. Per the germline V gene, CDR1 is SGHRS and CDR2 is YFSETQ. The V gene end was trimmed by 4 bases and the J gene end by 2 bases; junction bases not matched to a gene: 14. CDR3 length: 18 amino acids. A single record per CDR3 protein comes from TCRdb applying MiXCR to the 5' RACE reads. Of roughly 48,000 distinct CDR3 sequences in the sample, around 7.4% were seen once. The clonotype comes from a female donor with ankylosing spondylitis or in good health (not recorded which). V usage is TRBV5-1 and J usage is TRBJ1-4, with 7 positions matching TRBD1. The sample consisted of blood, either unsorted or a sorted T cell fraction (not recorded which). CDR3 loop: CASSLNPGGSTTNEKLFF. Here the CDR3 DNA reads TGCGCCAGCAGCCTGAACCCAGGGGGATCGACGACTAATGAAAAACTGTTTTTT.